The next 4 T cell receptor beta chains were all read from a single sample in a study of regulatory T cells in long-lasting Graves disease (dated by TCRdb to about 2021). Read against the paper, the sample's time point label means: newly diagnosed GD, antithyroid drugs for less than 3 months. For both TCR sequencing and RNA sequencing, RNA was extracted from PBMCs in TRIzol. Receptor libraries were prepared by multiplex PCR. For sequencing, an Illumina HiSeq 4000 was employed. To build TCR beta libraries, CDR3 regions were amplified by Arm-PCR using iRepertoire HTBI primers. Starting from the raw public reads, TCRdb applied fastp trimming at Q25, assembled clones with MiXCR and retained in-frame beta chains. Rows with a matching CDR3 protein are joined into one entry that keeps the most common DNA and genes. For this sample there are hundreds of thousands of distinct CDR3 sequences; around 15% appear just once. The ten top clones hold roughly 20% of the sample.

The sequenced sample was peripheral blood mononuclear cells (PBMCs), obtained at new diagnosis, from a patient treated with antithyroid drugs. These receptors all come from a female donor with Graves disease.

This clonotype was counted ten times or more. The rearrangement uses TRBV12-3 or TRBV12-4 and TRBJ2-1; D ambiguous. Trimming left V 8 bases short and J 8 bases short, with 10 bases between. This CDR3 region has 11 residues. Written as DNA, the CDR3 is TGTGCCAGCCTGTCTTCTGATGAGCAGTTCTTC. Translating it yields CASLSSDEQFF.

This clonotype was recorded at least ten times. The CDR3 DNA is TGCGCCAGCAGCTTGGAACCGGGACAGGGGTCCTACGAGCAGTACTTC. This sequence encodes CASSLEPGQGSYEQYF. This chain connects TRBV5-1 to TRBJ2-7; 10 bases agree with TRBD1. Unmatched junction bases numbered 4, after V lost 0 bases and J lost 1 base. There are 16 residues in the CDR3. Per germline, CDR1 SGHRS and CDR2 YFSETQ.

V gene TRBV7-9 combines with J gene TRBJ1-2, with 7 bases lining up with TRBD1. This CDR3 contains 15 residues. Germline V gives CDR1 SEHNR, CDR2 FQNEAQ (reference sequence). With 1 base clipped from V and 7 bases from J, the junction kept 9 bases outside the gene matches. In nucleotides, the CDR3 is TGTGCCAGCAGCTTAGTATGGGACAGCGATTTTGGCTACACCTTC. It is translated as CASSLVWDSDFGYTF.

This clonotype was counted at least ten times. In DNA form, the CDR3 reads TGTGCCAGCATTGGGACTAGCGGGAGGGAGACCCAGTACTTC. Encoded protein: CASIGTSGRETQYF. The chain recombines TRBV2 with TRBJ2-5; 15 positions agree with TRBD2. The CDR3 loop spans 14 amino acids. Germline CDR1 is SNHLY and CDR2 is FYNNEI. The J segment lost 5 bases and the V segment lost 7 bases, leaving 2 bases of the junction unmatched.